This T cell receptor (beta chain) was recovered during a study of cytomegalovirus exposure and HLA in healthy donors. The length of the CDR3 is 16 residues. V lost 2 bases to trimming and J lost 9 bases, with 24 bases between them. The germline CDR1 and CDR2 sequences are SGHRS and YFSETQ. PCR was performed using 60 Vbeta and 13 Jbeta primers. Measured with immunoSEQ multiplex PCR; TCRdb has only the in-frame clones, and not every one. The data show 120,000 to 150,000 clones, roughly 72% seen once. Study observations and caveats: The authors confirmed in vitro that three CMV-associated chains were specific for CMV antigens.

Turning to this clone: What it binds is unknown.

The TCR was taken from a man aged 40-55 years in good health and CMV-seronegative. This sequence joins TRBV5-1 and TRBJ2-7, with a tentative D call TRBD1 (5 bases). The specimen was PBMCs. The CDR3 nucleotides are TGCGCCAGCAGCTTATCGACAGAAACTACCGCGGATGGGCAGTACTTC. It specifies CASSLSTETTADGQYF.